This T cell receptor (beta chain) emerged from a study of blood T cells in healthy people across ages. Study results and caveats: Naive CD4+ cell counts and diversity both ran higher in long-lived than in aged donors. Unsorted PBMC material precluded a definitive naive versus antigen-experienced comparison.

Donors each provided approximately 9.6 milliliters of peripheral blood. A word on this clonotype: Its antigen is unknown.

Germline V gene data show CDR1 as SGHRS and CDR2 as YFSETQ. This CDR3 spans 17 amino acids. PCR was performed a second time for roughly 7 to 11 cycles using a sample-barcoded 5' primer and a J-beta primer mix. MiXCR, applied by TCRdb to the 5' RACE reads, yields one record per CDR3 protein. The sample includes about 1,500,000 distinct CDR3 sequences, roughly 45% seen only once; the top ten take 7.9%. The origin of this receptor is a woman aged 18-35 years in good health. Sequencing was done on a sample of blood. The chain links TRBV5-1 to TRBJ2-5; 10 nucleotides agree with TRBD1. Judging by the DNA end, TRBJ2-7 fits better; the J call may be wrong. CDR3 region: CASSSGTGALFTDEQYF. DNA of the CDR3: TGCGCCAGCAGCTCCGGGACAGGGGCATTATTCACCGACGAGCAGTACTTC.